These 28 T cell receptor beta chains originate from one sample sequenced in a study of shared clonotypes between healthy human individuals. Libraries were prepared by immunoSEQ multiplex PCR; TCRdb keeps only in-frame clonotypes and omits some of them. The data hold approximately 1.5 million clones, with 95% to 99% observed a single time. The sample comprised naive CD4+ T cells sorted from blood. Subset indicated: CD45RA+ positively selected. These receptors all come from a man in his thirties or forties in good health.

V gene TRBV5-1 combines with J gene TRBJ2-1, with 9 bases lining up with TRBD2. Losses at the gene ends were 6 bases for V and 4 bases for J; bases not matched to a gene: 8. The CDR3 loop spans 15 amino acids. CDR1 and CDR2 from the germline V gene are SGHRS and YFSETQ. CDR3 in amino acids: CASKEIAGVYNEQFF. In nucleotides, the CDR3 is TGCGCCAGCAAAGAGATAGCGGGGGTATACAATGAGCAGTTCTTC.

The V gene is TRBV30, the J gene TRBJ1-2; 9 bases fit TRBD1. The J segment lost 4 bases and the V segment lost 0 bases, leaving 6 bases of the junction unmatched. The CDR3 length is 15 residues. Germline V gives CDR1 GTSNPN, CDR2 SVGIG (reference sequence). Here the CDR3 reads CAWSVLQGAIYGYTF. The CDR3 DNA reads TGTGCCTGGAGTGTTTTACAGGGGGCAATCTATGGCTACACCTTC.

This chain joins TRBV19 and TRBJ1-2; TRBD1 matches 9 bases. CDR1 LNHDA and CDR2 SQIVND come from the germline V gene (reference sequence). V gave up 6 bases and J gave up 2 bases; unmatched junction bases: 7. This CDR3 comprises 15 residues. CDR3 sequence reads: CASSLTGGMNYGYTF. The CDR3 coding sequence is TGTGCCAGTAGCCTAACAGGGGGCATGAACTATGGCTACACCTTC.

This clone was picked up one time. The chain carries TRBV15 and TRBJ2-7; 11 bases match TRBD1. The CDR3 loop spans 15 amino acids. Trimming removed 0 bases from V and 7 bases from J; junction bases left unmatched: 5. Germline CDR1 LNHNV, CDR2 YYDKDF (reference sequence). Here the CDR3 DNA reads TGTGCCACCAGCAGAGATCCGGGACAGGGGGGAGAGCAGTACTTC. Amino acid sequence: CATSRDPGQGGEQYF.

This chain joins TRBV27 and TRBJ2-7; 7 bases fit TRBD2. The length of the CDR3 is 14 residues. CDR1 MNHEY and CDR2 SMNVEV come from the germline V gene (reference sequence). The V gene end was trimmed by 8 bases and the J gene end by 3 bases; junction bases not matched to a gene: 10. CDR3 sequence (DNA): TGTGCCAGCTCTGAGGGCCTAGCGGACTACGAGCAGTACTTC. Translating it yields CASSEGLADYEQYF.

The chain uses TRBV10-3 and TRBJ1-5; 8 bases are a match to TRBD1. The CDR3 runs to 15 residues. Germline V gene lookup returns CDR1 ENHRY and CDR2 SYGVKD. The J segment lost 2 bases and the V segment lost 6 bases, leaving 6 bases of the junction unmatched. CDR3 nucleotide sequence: TGTGCCATCAGCTCAGGGGGCCTTGGCAATCAGCCCCAGCATTTT. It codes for CAISSGGLGNQPQHF.

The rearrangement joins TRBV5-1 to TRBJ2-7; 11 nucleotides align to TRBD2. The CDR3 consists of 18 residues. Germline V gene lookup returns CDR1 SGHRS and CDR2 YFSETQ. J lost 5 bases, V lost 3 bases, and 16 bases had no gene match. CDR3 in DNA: TGCGCCAGCAGCTATACACTAGCGGGGGCACATGAATTCCACGAGCAGTACTTC. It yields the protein CASSYTLAGAHEFHEQYF.

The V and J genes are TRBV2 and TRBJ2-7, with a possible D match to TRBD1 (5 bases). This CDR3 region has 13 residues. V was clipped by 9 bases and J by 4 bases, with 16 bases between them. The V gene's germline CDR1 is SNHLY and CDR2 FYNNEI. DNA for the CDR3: TGTGCCAGGACAGTGAATTCCCCTTACGAGCAGTACTTC. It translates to CARTVNSPYEQYF. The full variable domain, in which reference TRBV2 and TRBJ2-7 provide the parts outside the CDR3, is EPEVTQTPSHQVTQMGQEVILRCVPISNHLYFYWYRQILGQKVEFLVSFYNNEISEKSEIFDDQFSVERPDGSNFTLKIRSTKLEDSAMYFCARTVNSPYEQYFGPGTRLTVT.

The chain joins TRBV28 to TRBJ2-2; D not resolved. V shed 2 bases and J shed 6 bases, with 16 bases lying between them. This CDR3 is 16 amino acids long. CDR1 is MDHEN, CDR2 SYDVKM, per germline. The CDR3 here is CASSLPARPPAGELFF. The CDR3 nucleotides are TGTGCCAGCAGTTTACCGGCACGGCCCCCCGCCGGGGAGCTGTTTTTT.

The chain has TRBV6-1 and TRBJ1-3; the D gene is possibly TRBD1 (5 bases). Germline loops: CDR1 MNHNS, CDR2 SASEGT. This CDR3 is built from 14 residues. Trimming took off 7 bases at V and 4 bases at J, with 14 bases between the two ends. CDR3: CASKSGTPGNTIYF. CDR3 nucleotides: TGTGCCAGCAAGTCCGGGACCCCCGGAAACACCATATATTTT.

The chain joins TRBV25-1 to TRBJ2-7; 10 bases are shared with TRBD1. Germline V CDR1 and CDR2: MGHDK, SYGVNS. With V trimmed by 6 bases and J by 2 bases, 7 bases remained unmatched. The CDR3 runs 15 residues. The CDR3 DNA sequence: TGTGCCAGCAGACCAGGGACAGGGGTTGCCTACGAGCAGTACTTC. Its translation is CASRPGTGVAYEQYF.

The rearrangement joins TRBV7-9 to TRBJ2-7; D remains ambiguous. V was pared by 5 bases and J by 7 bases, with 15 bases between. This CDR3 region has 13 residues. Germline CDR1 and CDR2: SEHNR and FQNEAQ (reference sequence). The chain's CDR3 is CASSNPTLREQYF. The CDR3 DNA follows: TGTGCCAGCAGCAACCCGACCCTACGGGAGCAGTACTTC.

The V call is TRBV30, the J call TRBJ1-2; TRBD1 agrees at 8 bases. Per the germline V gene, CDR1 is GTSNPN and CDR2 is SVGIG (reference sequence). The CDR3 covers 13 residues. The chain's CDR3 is CGFQGALNYGYTF. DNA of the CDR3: TGTGGATTCCAGGGGGCCCTGAACTATGGCTACACCTTC. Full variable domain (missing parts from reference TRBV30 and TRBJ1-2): SQTIHQWPATLVQPVGSPLSLECTVEGTSNPNLYWYRQAAGRGLQLLFYSVGIGQISSEVPQNLSASRPQDRQFILSSKKLLLSDSGFYLCGFQGALNYGYTFGSGTRLTVV.

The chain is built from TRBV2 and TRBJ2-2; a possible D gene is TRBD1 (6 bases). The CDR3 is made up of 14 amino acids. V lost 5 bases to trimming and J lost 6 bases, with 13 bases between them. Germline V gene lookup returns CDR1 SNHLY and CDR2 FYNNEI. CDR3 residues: CASSLDRRAGELFF. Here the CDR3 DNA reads TGTGCCAGCAGTCTGGACAGACGGGCCGGGGAGCTGTTTTTT. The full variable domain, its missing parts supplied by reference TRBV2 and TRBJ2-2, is EPEVTQTPSHQVTQMGQEVILRCVPISNHLYFYWYRQILGQKVEFLVSFYNNEISEKSEIFDDQFSVERPDGSNFTLKIRSTKLEDSAMYFCASSLDRRAGELFFGEGSRLTVL.

CDR3 protein: CSSVQGYEQYF. The CDR3 nucleotides read TGCAGCTCAGTCCAGGGCTACGAGCAGTACTTC. The J gene is TRBJ2-7, the V gene TRBV29-1, with a possible D match to TRBD1 (5 bases). With 8 bases removed from V and 3 bases from J, the gap between germline ends came to 11 bases. The CDR3 runs 11 residues. Germline values: CDR1 SQVTM, CDR2 ANQGSEA.

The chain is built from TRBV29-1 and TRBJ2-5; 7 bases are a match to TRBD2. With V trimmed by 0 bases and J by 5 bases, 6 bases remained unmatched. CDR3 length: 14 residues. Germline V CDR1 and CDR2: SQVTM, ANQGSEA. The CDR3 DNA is TGCAGCGTTGAAGATCTGCGGGGGTGGGAGACCCAGTACTTC. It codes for CSVEDLRGWETQYF.

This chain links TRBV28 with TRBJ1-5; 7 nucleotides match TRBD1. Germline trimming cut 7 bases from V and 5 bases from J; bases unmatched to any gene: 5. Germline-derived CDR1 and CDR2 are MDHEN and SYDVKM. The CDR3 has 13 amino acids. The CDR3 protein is CASKGQFHQPQHF. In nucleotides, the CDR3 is TGTGCCAGCAAGGGACAGTTTCATCAGCCCCAGCATTTT.

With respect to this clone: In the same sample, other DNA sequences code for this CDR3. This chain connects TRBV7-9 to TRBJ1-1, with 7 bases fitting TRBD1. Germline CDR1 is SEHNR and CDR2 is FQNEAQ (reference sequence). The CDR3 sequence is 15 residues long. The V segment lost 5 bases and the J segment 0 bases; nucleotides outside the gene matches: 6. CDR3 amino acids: CASSPPGGMNTEAFF. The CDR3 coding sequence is TGTGCCAGCAGCCCACCAGGGGGAATGAACACTGAAGCTTTCTTT.

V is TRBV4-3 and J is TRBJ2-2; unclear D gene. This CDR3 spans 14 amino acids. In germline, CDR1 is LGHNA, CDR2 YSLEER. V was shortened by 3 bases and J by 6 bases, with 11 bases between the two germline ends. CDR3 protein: CASSHSRLSGELFF. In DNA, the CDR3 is TGCGCCAGCAGCCACTCTAGATTGTCCGGGGAGCTGTTTTTT.

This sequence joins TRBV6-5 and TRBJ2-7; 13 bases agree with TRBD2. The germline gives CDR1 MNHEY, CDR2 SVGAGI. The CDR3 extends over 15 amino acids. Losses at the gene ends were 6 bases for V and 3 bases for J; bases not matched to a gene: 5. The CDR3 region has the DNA TGTGCCAGCAGCCGGACTAGCGGGAGACTCTACGAGCAGTACTTC. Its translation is CASSRTSGRLYEQYF.

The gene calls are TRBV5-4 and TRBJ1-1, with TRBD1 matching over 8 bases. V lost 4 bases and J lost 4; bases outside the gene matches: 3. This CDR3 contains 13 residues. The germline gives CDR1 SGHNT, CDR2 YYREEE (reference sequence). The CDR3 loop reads CASSQQGGTEAFF. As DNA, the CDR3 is TGTGCCAGCAGCCAACAGGGGGGCACTGAAGCTTTCTTT.

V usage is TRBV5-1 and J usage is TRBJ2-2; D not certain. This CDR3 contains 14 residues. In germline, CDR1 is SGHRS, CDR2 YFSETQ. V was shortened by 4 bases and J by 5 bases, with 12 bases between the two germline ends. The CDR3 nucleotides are TGCGCCAGCAGCCCGGGCCGTCTTACCGGGGAGCTGTTTTTT. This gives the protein CASSPGRLTGELFF.

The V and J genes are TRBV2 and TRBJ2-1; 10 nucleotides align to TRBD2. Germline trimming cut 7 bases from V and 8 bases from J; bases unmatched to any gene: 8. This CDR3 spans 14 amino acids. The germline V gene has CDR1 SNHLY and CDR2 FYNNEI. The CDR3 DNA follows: TGTGCCAGCACACGACTAGCGGGCGAGGATGAGCAGTTCTTC. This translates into CASTRLAGEDEQFF. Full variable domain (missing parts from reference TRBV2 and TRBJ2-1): EPEVTQTPSHQVTQMGQEVILRCVPISNHLYFYWYRQILGQKVEFLVSFYNNEISEKSEIFDDQFSVERPDGSNFTLKIRSTKLEDSAMYFCASTRLAGEDEQFFGPGTRLTVL.

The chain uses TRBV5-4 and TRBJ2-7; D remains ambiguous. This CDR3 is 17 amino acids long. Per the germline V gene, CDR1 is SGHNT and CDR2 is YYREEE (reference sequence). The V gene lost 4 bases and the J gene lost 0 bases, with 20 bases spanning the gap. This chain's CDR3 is CASSMPMRGSTSYEQYF. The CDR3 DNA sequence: TGTGCCAGCAGCATGCCGATGAGAGGCTCAACCTCCTACGAGCAGTACTTC.

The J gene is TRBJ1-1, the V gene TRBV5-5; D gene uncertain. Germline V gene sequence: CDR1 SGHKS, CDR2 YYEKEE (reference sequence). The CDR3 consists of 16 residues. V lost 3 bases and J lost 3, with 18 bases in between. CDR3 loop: CASSYLLSGPYTEAFF. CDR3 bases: TGTGCCAGCAGCTATCTTTTGTCAGGACCCTACACTGAAGCTTTCTTT.

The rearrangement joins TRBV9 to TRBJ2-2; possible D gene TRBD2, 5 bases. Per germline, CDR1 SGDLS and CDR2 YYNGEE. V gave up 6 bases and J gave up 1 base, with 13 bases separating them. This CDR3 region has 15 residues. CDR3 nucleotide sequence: TGTGCCAGCACCCCGACTACCGTGAACACCGGGGAGCTGTTTTTT. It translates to CASTPTTVNTGELFF.

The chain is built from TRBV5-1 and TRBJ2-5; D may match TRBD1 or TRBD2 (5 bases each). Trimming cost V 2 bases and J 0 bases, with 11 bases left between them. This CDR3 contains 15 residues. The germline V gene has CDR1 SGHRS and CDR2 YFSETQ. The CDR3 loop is CASSFRDGHQETQYF. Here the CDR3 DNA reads TGCGCCAGCAGCTTCCGGGACGGGCACCAAGAGACCCAGTACTTC.

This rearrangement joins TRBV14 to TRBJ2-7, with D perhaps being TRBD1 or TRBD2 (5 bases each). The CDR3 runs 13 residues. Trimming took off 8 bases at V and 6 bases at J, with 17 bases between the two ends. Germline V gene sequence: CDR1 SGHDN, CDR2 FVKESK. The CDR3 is CASGGTLVSEQYF. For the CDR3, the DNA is TGTGCCAGCGGGGGAACTCTTGTTAGCGAGCAGTACTTC.